What follows are 30 T cell receptor beta chains derived from one specimen sequenced in a study of identical twins. In TCRdb, the 5' RACE reads were re-called with MiXCR into one record per CDR3 protein. The sample holds about 200,000 distinct CDR3 sequences; about 6.7% are singletons and the top ten take 13% to 15%. These same data were also listed under a study on T cells expressing NK-cell markers.

The sample was CD8+ T cells sorted from blood. All receptors derive from a woman under 30 in good health.

Only a few counts were recorded for this clonotype. V usage is TRBV7-6 and J usage is TRBJ1-1, with D unclear. CDR3 length: 14 amino acids. The V end was cut by 3 bases, the J end by 5 bases, with 13 bases between. Germline-derived CDR1 and CDR2 are SGHVS and FNYEAQ. CDR3 DNA: TGTGCCAGCAGCTTGTCGAGTCGGGAGACTGAAGCTTTCTTT. It is translated as CASSLSSRETEAFF.

This clonotype was seen a few times. CDR3: CASSLSESGSYNEQFF. The CDR3 DNA follows: TGTGCCAGCAGTTTATCAGAGAGCGGGAGCTACAATGAGCAGTTCTTC. The rearrangement joins TRBV27 to TRBJ2-1; 8 nucleotides match TRBD2. V shed 0 bases, J shed 3 bases, and the junction held 4 bases outside the gene matches. Germline V gene lookup returns CDR1 MNHEY and CDR2 SMNVEV (reference sequence). This CDR3 has 16 residues.

This clonotype was seen ten or more times. The chain is built from TRBV7-6 and TRBJ2-1, with TRBD2 matching over 12 bases. CDR1 SGHVS and CDR2 FNYEAQ come from the germline V gene. The trim removed 4 bases at V and 0 bases at J, leaving 10 bases unmatched. This CDR3 region has 19 residues. DNA of the CDR3: TGTGCCAGCAGCTCCTTAGACCTAGCGGGAGGGAGCTCCTACAATGAGCAGTTCTTC. Protein product: CASSSLDLAGGSSYNEQFF.

This clonotype turned up a few times. As DNA, the CDR3 is TGTGCCAGCAGTCCTACCGATACAGGAAGCAATCAGCCCCAGCATTTT. Translation: CASSPTDTGSNQPQHF. J is TRBJ1-5 and V is TRBV12-3 or TRBV12-4; D is possibly TRBD1 (5 bases). Trimming took 5 bases from V and 1 from J, leaving 15 bases between them. This CDR3 contains 16 residues.

The chain combines TRBV2 with TRBJ2-7; the match to TRBD2 covers 9 bases. The CDR3 spans 15 residues. CDR1 and CDR2 from the germline V gene are SNHLY and FYNNEI. Unmatched junction bases numbered 10, after V lost 6 bases and J lost 4 bases. Here the CDR3 reads CASSDIAGVAYEQYF. CDR3 DNA sequence: TGTGCCAGCAGCGATATAGCGGGAGTGGCATACGAGCAGTACTTC.

This clonotype was counted ten times or more. The chain links TRBV6-4 to TRBJ2-1; 8 nucleotides agree with TRBD2. This CDR3 has 15 residues. V gave up 6 bases and J gave up 5 bases; unmatched junction bases: 9. Germline V lookup: CDR1 MRHNA, CDR2 SNTAGT. The CDR3 DNA is TGTGCCAGCAGCAAAACTAGCGGAGTCAACAATGAGCAGTTCTTC. As protein: CASSKTSGVNNEQFF.

This clonotype was seen more than once but under ten times. The chain joins TRBV4-3 to TRBJ1-1; D uncertain. Germline CDR1 and CDR2: LGHNA and YSLEER. The V end was cut by 5 bases, the J end by 4 bases, with 11 bases between. There are 13 residues in the CDR3. This CDR3 is CASSITMGTEAFF. CDR3 sequence (DNA): TGCGCCAGCAGCATTACTATGGGCACTGAAGCTTTCTTT.

This clonotype occurred a few times. This chain joins TRBV12-3 or TRBV12-4 and TRBJ1-5; D is unresolved. Trimming took off 2 bases at V and 1 base at J, with 9 bases between the two ends. This CDR3 has 15 residues. Here the CDR3 reads CASSLSGMSNQPQHF. The CDR3 region has the DNA TGTGCCAGCAGTTTAAGTGGTATGAGCAATCAGCCCCAGCATTTT.

This clonotype was counted at least ten times. The gene calls are TRBV27 and TRBJ2-7; D gene ambiguous. Deletions cut 11 bases from V and 2 bases from J, with 16 bases between. Germline V gene sequence: CDR1 MNHEY, CDR2 SMNVEV (reference sequence). The CDR3 consists of 13 residues. The CDR3 loop reads CAVWVPGTYEQYF. The CDR3 coding sequence is TGTGCCGTGTGGGTTCCAGGTACCTACGAGCAGTACTTC.

The chain has TRBV11-1 and TRBJ2-7; 9 bases fit TRBD2. With V trimmed by 10 bases and J by 0 bases, 19 bases remained unmatched. The length of the CDR3 is 18 residues. Germline loops: CDR1 SGHAT, CDR2 FQDESV (reference sequence). The chain's CDR3 is CATPTLGVAGDSSYEQYF. CDR3 nucleotides: TGTGCCACCCCCACCCTTGGGGTAGCGGGAGATTCCTCCTACGAGCAGTACTTC.

The CDR3 sequence: CASSPIGTVPYEQYF. The CDR3, as DNA: TGTGCCAGCAGTCCCATCGGGACAGTTCCTTACGAGCAGTACTTC. The rearrangement joins TRBV27 to TRBJ2-7, with 7 bases aligning to TRBD1. J was trimmed by 4 bases and V by 5 bases; bases with no gene match: 11. The germline CDR1 and CDR2 sequences are MNHEY and SMNVEV (reference sequence). The CDR3 runs to 15 residues.

In its sample, this clonotype was seen a few times. The chain recombines TRBV5-1 with TRBJ2-5, with unresolved D. The CDR3 runs to 13 residues. Trimming took 4 bases from V and 7 from J, leaving 14 bases between them. Germline V lookup: CDR1 SGHRS, CDR2 YFSETQ. The CDR3: CASSLRRRRTQYF. CDR3 in DNA: TGCGCCAGCAGCCTCCGGCGCCGGAGGACCCAGTACTTC.

The chain uses TRBV9 and TRBJ2-7, with a tentative D call TRBD1 (6 bases). The CDR3 contains 14 residues. V gave up 3 bases and J gave up 2 bases, with 12 bases separating them. Germline V gives CDR1 SGDLS, CDR2 YYNGEE. The CDR3 reads CASSGGQGTYEQYF. As DNA, the CDR3 is TGTGCCAGCAGCGGGGGGCAGGGAACCTACGAGCAGTACTTC.

The V gene is TRBV27, the J gene TRBJ2-7; no firm D call. CDR1 is MNHEY, CDR2 SMNVEV, per germline (reference sequence). Trimming left V 7 bases short and J 3 bases short, with 13 bases between. The CDR3 is 13 amino acids. The CDR3: CASNRAIIYEQYF. CDR3 bases: TGTGCCAGCAATCGGGCCATAATCTACGAGCAGTACTTC.

This clonotype has at least ten counts. The chain employs TRBV12-3 or TRBV12-4 and TRBJ1-3, with D uncertain. V lost 6 bases and J lost 4, with 10 bases in between. This CDR3 contains 13 residues. The DNA for the CDR3 is TGTGCCAGCAGATGGGATTTAGGAAACACCATATATTTT. It translates to CASRWDLGNTIYF.

This clonotype has ten or more counts. The chain joins TRBV5-1 to TRBJ2-3, with D unresolved. Between the trimmed V and J ends, which lost 0 bases and 2 bases, there was a span of 7 bases. This CDR3 is 14 amino acids long. Germline-derived CDR1 and CDR2 are SGHRS and YFSETQ. Here the CDR3 DNA reads TGCGCCAGCAGCTTGGACGGCTTCACAGATACGCAGTATTTT. It encodes CASSLDGFTDTQYF.

The table lists this clonotype with a few counts. The CDR3 reads CATSGTLSYEQYF. The CDR3 DNA reads as TGTGCCACCTCCGGGACACTCTCCTACGAGCAGTACTTC. The gene calls are TRBV7-9 and TRBJ2-7; D possibly corresponds to TRBD1 (6 bases). The CDR3 has 13 amino acids. Trimming pared 10 bases from V and 0 bases from J, leaving 13 bases between. Per germline, CDR1 SEHNR and CDR2 FQNEAQ (reference sequence). Full variable domain (missing parts from reference TRBV7-9 and TRBJ2-7): DTGVSQNPRHKITKRGQNVTFRCDPISEHNRLYWYRQTLGQGPEFLTYFQNEAQLEKSRLLSDRFSAERPKGSFSTLEIQRTEQGDSAMYLCATSGTLSYEQYFGPGTRLTVT.

The chain joins TRBV20-1 to TRBJ2-3; 7 bases fit TRBD2. This CDR3 is built from 16 residues. Germline assignment: CDR1 DFQATT and CDR2 SNEGSKA (reference sequence). J gave up 1 base and V 0 bases, and 7 bases lay outside the gene matches. The CDR3 spells CSARDPTSRRTDTQYF. CDR3 coding DNA: TGCAGTGCTAGAGACCCGACTAGCCGACGCACAGATACGCAGTATTTT.

The count of this clonotype is one. The rearrangement uses TRBV13 and TRBJ2-2, with TRBD2 as a possible D gene (6 bases). The germline CDR1 and CDR2 sequences are PRHDT and FYEKMQ (reference sequence). The germline V and J ends were trimmed by 5 bases and 2 bases, with 9 bases remaining between them. The CDR3 consists of 14 residues. CDR3 bases: TGTGCCAGCAGCACCACTAGCAACACCGGGGAGCTGTTTTTT. Encoded protein: CASSTTSNTGELFF.

This clonotype was picked up many times. This chain connects TRBV13 to TRBJ2-7; D is unclear. This CDR3 region has 13 residues. CDR1 and CDR2 (germline): PRHDT, FYEKMQ (reference sequence). The germline V and J ends were trimmed by 2 bases and 5 bases, with 10 bases remaining between them. This chain's CDR3 is CASSLLATDEQYF. Written as DNA, the CDR3 is TGTGCCAGCAGCTTATTGGCCACCGACGAGCAGTACTTC.

CDR3 nucleotides: TGTGCCACCAGGAATTTACAGGGGGCGCGAACTGAAGCTTTCTTT. As protein: CATRNLQGARTEAFF. The rearrangement joins TRBV15 to TRBJ1-1, with TRBD1 identical over 9 bases. The CDR3 consists of 15 residues. J gave up 5 bases and V 6 bases, and 10 bases lay outside the gene matches. The germline CDR1 and CDR2 sequences are LNHNV and YYDKDF (reference sequence).

This clonotype was recorded a few times. The chain is built from TRBV2 and TRBJ1-5; no clear D. There are 15 residues in the CDR3. V gave up 1 base and J gave up 7 bases, with 14 bases separating them. In germline, CDR1 is SNHLY, CDR2 FYNNEI. The CDR3 loop is CASSEGGGIDQPQHF. The CDR3 DNA is TGTGCCAGCAGTGAAGGTGGAGGGATCGACCAGCCCCAGCATTTT.

This clonotype was detected ten times or more. The rearrangement joins TRBV12-3 or TRBV12-4 to TRBJ1-4, with TRBD1 matching 7 bases. This CDR3 has 14 residues. V dropped 7 bases and J dropped 7; count of bases not matched to a gene: 9. The CDR3 sequence is CASTETGSGEKLFF. CDR3 nucleotide sequence: TGTGCCAGCACTGAGACAGGGTCTGGTGAAAAACTGTTTTTT.

In its sample, this clonotype was seen a few times. The chain combines TRBV11-2 with TRBJ2-1; D perhaps matches TRBD2 (6 bases). The germline V gene has CDR1 SGHAT and CDR2 FQNNGV. With 5 bases removed from V and 13 bases from J, the gap between germline ends came to 15 bases. The CDR3 is made up of 12 amino acids. CDR3 amino acids: CASSGGWGEQFF. The CDR3 DNA is TGTGCCAGCAGCGGGGGGTGGGGGGAACAGTTCTTC.

This clonotype turned up a few times. The rearrangement links TRBV20-1 to TRBJ2-1; 11 bases agree with TRBD2. The CDR3 is made up of 20 amino acids. CDR1 DFQATT and CDR2 SNEGSKA come from the germline V gene (reference sequence). Trimming cost V 6 bases and J 0 bases; bases outside gene matches: 19. The CDR3 sequence is CSAGGTAYSGRDPSYNEQFF. CDR3 bases: TGCAGTGCGGGCGGGACAGCTTATAGCGGGAGGGATCCCTCCTACAATGAGCAGTTCTTC.

The gene calls are TRBV11-3 and TRBJ2-7, with 11 bases that match TRBD1. The CDR3 is 16 residues long. V lost 2 bases and J lost 2; bases outside the gene matches: 5. Germline values: CDR1 SGHNT, CDR2 YENEEA. DNA for the CDR3: TGTGCCAGCAGCTTATCGGGACAGGGGGTACCCTACGAGCAGTACTTC. The encoded protein is CASSLSGQGVPYEQYF.

This clonotype was counted many times. The chain uses TRBV3-1 and TRBJ2-7; possible D gene TRBD2, 6 bases. The V gene's germline CDR1 is LGHDT and CDR2 YNNKEL (reference sequence). This CDR3 region has 15 residues. Trimming shortened V by 2 bases and J by 2 bases, and 13 bases separated the two germline ends. The DNA of the CDR3 is TGTGCCAGCAGCCAAAATGGGGGGACTGCCTACGAGCAGTACTTC. It encodes CASSQNGGTAYEQYF.

This clonotype has just a few counts. The rearrangement joins TRBV3-1 to TRBJ2-3, with D perhaps matching TRBD2 (7 bases). The CDR3 spans 16 residues. CDR1 and CDR2 from the germline V gene are LGHDT and YNNKEL (reference sequence). The V gene lost 1 base and the J gene lost 4 bases, with 15 bases spanning the gap. This CDR3 is CASSQGRGGPPDTQYF. DNA for the CDR3: TGTGCCAGCAGCCAAGGTAGGGGGGGGCCCCCAGATACGCAGTATTTT.

The chain carries TRBV10-3 and TRBJ1-5; no firm D call. Trimming pared 0 bases from V and 6 bases from J, leaving 15 bases between. CDR3 length: 16 amino acids. The germline gives CDR1 ENHRY, CDR2 SYGVKD. Here the CDR3 reads CAISESRPSESQPQHF. The CDR3 bases are TGTGCCATCAGTGAGTCTCGTCCCTCCGAGAGTCAGCCCCAGCATTTT.

This clonotype was detected many times. The chain links TRBV6-2 or TRBV6-3 to TRBJ1-5; D is uncertain. Germline V gives CDR1 MNHEY, CDR2 SVGEGT. V lost 1 base, J lost 4 bases, and 11 bases lay in between. The CDR3 has 15 amino acids. The CDR3 DNA reads TGTGCCAGCAGTTACTTGGGAAGTGGGAATCAGCCCCAGCATTTT. As protein: CASSYLGSGNQPQHF.